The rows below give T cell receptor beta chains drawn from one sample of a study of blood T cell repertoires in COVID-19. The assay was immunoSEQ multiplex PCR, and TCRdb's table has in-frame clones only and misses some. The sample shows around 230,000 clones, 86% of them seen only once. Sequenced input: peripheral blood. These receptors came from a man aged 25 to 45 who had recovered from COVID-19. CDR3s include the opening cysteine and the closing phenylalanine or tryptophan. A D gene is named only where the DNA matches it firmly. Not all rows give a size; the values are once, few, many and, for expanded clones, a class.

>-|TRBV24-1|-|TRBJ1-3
CATSDPGTGNTIYF
TGTGCCACCAGTGATCCAGGGACTGGAAACACCATATATTTT
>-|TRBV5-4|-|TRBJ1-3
CASSPRWEGAGNTIYF
TGTGCCAGCAGCCCCAGATGGGAGGGAGCAGGAAACACCATATATTTT
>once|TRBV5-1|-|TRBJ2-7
CASSLTGHEQYF
TGCGCCAGCAGCTTGACAGGCCACGAGCAGTACTTC
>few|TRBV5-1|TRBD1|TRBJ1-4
CASSLGTGDNEKLFF
TGCGCCAGCAGCTTGGGGACAGGGGATAATGAAAAACTGTTTTTT
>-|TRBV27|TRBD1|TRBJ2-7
CASNRQGRDYEQYF
TGTGCCAGCAACCGACAGGGTCGAGACTACGAGCAGTACTTC
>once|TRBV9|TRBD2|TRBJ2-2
CASSVASAGGPGGELFF
TGTGCCAGCAGCGTCGCCTCAGCGGGGGGGCCAGGAGGGGAGCTGTTTTTT
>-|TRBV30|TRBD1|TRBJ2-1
CAWSRGGTGLNEQFF
TGTGCCTGGAGTAGGGGGGGGACAGGGTTGAATGAGCAGTTCTTC
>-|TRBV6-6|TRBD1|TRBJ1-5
CASSFGQGFSNQPQHF
TGTGCCAGCAGTTTCGGACAGGGGTTTAGCAATCAGCCCCAGCATTTT
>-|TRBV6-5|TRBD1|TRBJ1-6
CATRDRDNSPLHF
TGTGCCACCCGGGACAGGGATAATTCACCCCTCCACTTT
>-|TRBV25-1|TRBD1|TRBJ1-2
CASSAGTGDGYTF
TGTGCCAGCAGTGCCGGGACAGGGGATGGCTACACCTTC
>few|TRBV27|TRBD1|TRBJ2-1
CASSLQGAIDEQFF
TGTGCCAGCAGTTTACAGGGGGCTATCGATGAGCAGTTCTTC
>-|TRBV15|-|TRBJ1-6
CATSSLLGVGSPLHF
TGTGCCACCAGCAGCCTCTTAGGGGTCGGCTCACCCCTCCACTTT
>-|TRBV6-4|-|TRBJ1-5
CASSVQVNQPQHF
TGTGCCAGCAGTGTGCAGGTGAATCAGCCCCAGCATTTT
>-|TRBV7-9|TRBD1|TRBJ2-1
CASSLASGGPPNYNEQFF
TGTGCCAGCAGCTTAGCCTCAGGGGGCCCGCCGAACTACAATGAGCAGTTCTTC
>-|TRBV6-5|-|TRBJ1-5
CASSYGGASSNQPQHF
TGTGCCAGCAGTTACGGAGGGGCGAGTAGCAATCAGCCCCAGCATTTT
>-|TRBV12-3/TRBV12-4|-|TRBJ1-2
CASSLSWSFGTF
TGTGCCAGCAGTTTAAGTTGGAGTTTTGGCACCTTC
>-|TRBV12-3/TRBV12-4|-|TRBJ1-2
CASTVGAVSYTF
TGTGCCAGCACCGTGGGGGCGGTGAGCTACACCTTC
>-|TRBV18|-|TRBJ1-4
CASSPAYGGEKLFF
TGTGCCAGCTCACCTGCGTATGGGGGCGAAAAACTGTTTTTT
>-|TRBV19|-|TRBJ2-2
CASSTDSTGELFF
TGTGCCAGTAGTACCGACAGCACCGGGGAGCTGTTTTTT
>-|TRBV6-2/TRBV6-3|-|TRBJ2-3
CASSYSGSSPDTQYF
TGTGCCAGCAGTTACTCTGGAAGTAGCCCAGATACGCAGTATTTT
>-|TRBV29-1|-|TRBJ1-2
CSVRTVDYGYTF
TGCAGCGTAAGGACAGTGGACTATGGCTACACCTTC
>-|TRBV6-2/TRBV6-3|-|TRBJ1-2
CASSYSGPGSYGYTF
TGTGCCAGCAGTTACTCCGGCCCGGGAAGCTATGGCTACACCTTC
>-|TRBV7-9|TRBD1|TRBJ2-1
CASSHWTGKYEQFF
TGTGCCAGCAGTCATTGGACAGGGAAGTATGAGCAGTTCTTC